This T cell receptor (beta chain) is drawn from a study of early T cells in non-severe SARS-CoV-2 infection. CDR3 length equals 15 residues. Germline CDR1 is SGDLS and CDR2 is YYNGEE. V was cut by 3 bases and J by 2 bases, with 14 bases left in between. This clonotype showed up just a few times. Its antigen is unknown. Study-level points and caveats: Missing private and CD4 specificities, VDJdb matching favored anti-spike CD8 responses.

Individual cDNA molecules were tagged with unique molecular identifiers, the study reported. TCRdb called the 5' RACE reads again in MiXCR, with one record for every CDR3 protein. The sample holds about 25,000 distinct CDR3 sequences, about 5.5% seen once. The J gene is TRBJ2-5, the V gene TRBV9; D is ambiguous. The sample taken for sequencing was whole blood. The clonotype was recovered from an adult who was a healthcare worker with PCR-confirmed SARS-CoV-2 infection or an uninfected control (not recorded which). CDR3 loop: CASSGPLPGQETQYF. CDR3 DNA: TGTGCCAGCAGCGGACCACTACCGGGTCAAGAGACCCAGTACTTC.